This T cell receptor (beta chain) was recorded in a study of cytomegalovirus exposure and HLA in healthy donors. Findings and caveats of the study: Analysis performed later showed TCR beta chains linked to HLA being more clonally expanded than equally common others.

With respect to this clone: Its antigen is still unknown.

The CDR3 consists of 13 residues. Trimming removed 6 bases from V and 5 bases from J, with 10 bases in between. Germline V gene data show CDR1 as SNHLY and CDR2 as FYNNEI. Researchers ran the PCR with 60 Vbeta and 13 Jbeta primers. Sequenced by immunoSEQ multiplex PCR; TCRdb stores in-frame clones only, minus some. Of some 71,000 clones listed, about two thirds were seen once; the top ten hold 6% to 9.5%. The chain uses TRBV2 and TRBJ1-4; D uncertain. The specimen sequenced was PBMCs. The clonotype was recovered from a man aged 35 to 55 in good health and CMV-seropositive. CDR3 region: CASRSDYNEKLFF. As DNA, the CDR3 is TGTGCCAGCAGGTCCGACTACAATGAAAAACTGTTTTTT.